These 7 T cell receptor beta chains originate from one sample sequenced in a study of blood T cell repertoires in COVID-19. Profiled with immunoSEQ multiplex PCR; TCRdb holds only in-frame clones, not every one. The sample lists 200,000 to 300,000 clones, roughly 79% occurring once. The specimen sequenced was peripheral blood. The receptor source for this set is a woman over 75 with COVID-19, enrolled during active disease.

This chain joins TRBV5-6 and TRBJ2-1, with TRBD2 matching 7 bases. Trimming removed 0 bases from V and 0 bases from J; junction bases left unmatched: 6. The CDR3 totals 17 residues. CDR1 and CDR2 (germline): SGHDT, YYEEEE. CDR3 nucleotides: TGTGCCAGCAGCTTGGAGGGAGGGCCTAGCTCCTACAATGAGCAGTTCTTC. Translation: CASSLEGGPSSYNEQFF.

The genes are TRBV18 and TRBJ2-5; possible D gene TRBD1, 6 bases. This CDR3 contains 15 residues. Deletions cut 3 bases from V and 3 bases from J, with 14 bases between. Germline V gene data show CDR1 as KGHSH and CDR2 as LQKENI. CDR3 amino acids: CASSPNTGPEETQYF. The CDR3 coding sequence is TGTGCCAGCTCACCGAATACAGGGCCCGAAGAGACCCAGTACTTC. Variable domain in full (rest from reference TRBV18 and TRBJ2-5): NAGVMQNPRHLVRRRGQEARLRCSPMKGHSHVYWYRQLPEEGLKFMVYLQKENIIDESGMPKERFSAEFPKEGPSILRIQQVVRGDSAAYFCASSPNTGPEETQYFGPGTRLLVL.

The V gene is TRBV28, the J gene TRBJ1-2; D perhaps matches TRBD1 (6 bases). This CDR3 has 13 residues. Germline V CDR1 and CDR2: MDHEN, SYDVKM. The germline V and J ends were trimmed by 6 bases and 7 bases, with 15 bases remaining between them. The CDR3 sequence is CASRRTGIRGYTF. The CDR3 DNA follows: TGTGCCAGCAGACGTACAGGGATTCGTGGCTACACCTTC.

The chain carries TRBV7-8 and TRBJ1-5; the match to TRBD1 covers 11 bases. This CDR3 spans 16 amino acids. Germline CDR1 SGHVS, CDR2 FQNEAQ. J was trimmed by 1 base and V by 3 bases; bases with no gene match: 2. The CDR3 DNA is TGTGCCAGCAGCTTGGGACAGGGGGGCAGCAATCAGCCCCAGCATTTT. This translates into CASSLGQGGSNQPQHF. The variable domain in full, with the rest retrieved from reference TRBV7-8 and TRBJ1-5, is GAGVSQSPRYKVAKRGQDVALRCDPISGHVSLFWYQQALGQGPEFLTYFQNEAQLDKSGLPSDRFFAERPEGSVSTLKIQRTQQEDSAVYLCASSLGQGGSNQPQHFGDGTRLSIL.

The V and J genes are TRBV7-9 and TRBJ1-6; D unresolved. V lost 5 bases, J lost 11 bases, and 13 bases lay in between. CDR1 and CDR2 from the germline V gene are SEHNR and FQNEAQ (reference sequence). The CDR3 has 13 residues. CDR3 DNA: TGTGCCAGCAGCCGGATTGCCGGGGCACCCCTCCACTTT. Protein sequence: CASSRIAGAPLHF. The full variable domain, with the rest looked up from reference TRBV7-9 and TRBJ1-6, is DTGVSQNPRHKITKRGQNVTFRCDPISEHNRLYWYRQTLGQGPEFLTYFQNEAQLEKSRLLSDRFSAERPKGSFSTLEIQRTEQGDSAMYLCASSRIAGAPLHFGNGTRLTVT.

With regard to this clone: Other DNA sequences in this sample translate to the same CDR3. The V call is TRBV19, the J call TRBJ1-1; D not resolved. V was clipped by 3 bases and J by 4 bases, with 9 bases between them. The CDR3 consists of 13 residues. In germline, CDR1 is LNHDA, CDR2 SQIVND (reference sequence). CDR3 in DNA: TGTGCCAGTAGTATCGAGGGCGGCACTGAAGCTTTCTTT. This gives the protein CASSIEGGTEAFF.

The V gene is TRBV7-9, the J gene TRBJ1-2, with D perhaps matching TRBD1 (6 bases). V lost 5 bases and J lost 3, with 13 bases in between. CDR1 is SEHNR, CDR2 FQNEAQ, per germline (reference sequence). CDR3 length: 14 residues. CDR3 residues: CASSHANRDYGYTF. DNA for the CDR3: TGTGCCAGCAGCCACGCGAACAGGGACTATGGCTACACCTTC.